One and the same sample provided the 24 T cell receptor beta chains below, sequenced in a study of T-cell memory formation after mild COVID-19. TCRdb recomputed calls from the 5' RACE reads with MiXCR, one row per CDR3 protein. The table has some 190,000 distinct CDR3 sequences, 15% to 20% seen once. Input material: PBMCs or a T cell subset sorted from them (not recorded which). These receptor sequences come from an adult woman who had mild COVID-19 (a few samples of this study predate the infection). Cell type and time point are not known.

This clonotype was found a few times. This sequence joins TRBV5-1 and TRBJ2-3; D gene ambiguous. Germline V lookup: CDR1 SGHRS, CDR2 YFSETQ. The V gene lost 1 base and the J gene lost 6 bases, with 3 bases spanning the gap. The length of the CDR3 is 11 residues. The CDR3 DNA follows: TGCGCCAGCAGCTTGATGGATACGCAGTATTTT. This sequence encodes CASSLMDTQYF.

This clonotype came up a few times. The gene calls are TRBV5-1 and TRBJ1-2; the D is unclear. With 2 bases removed from V and 7 bases from J, the gap between germline ends came to 12 bases. Germline V gene lookup returns CDR1 SGHRS and CDR2 YFSETQ. The CDR3 spans 13 residues. CDR3 sequence reads: CASSFKELGGYTF. The CDR3 DNA reads as TGCGCCAGCAGCTTTAAGGAATTAGGTGGCTACACCTTC.

This clonotype was seen a few times. The chain uses TRBV10-3 and TRBJ2-7; 7 positions match TRBD2. V lost 3 bases and J lost 6; bases outside the gene matches: 5. Germline V gives CDR1 ENHRY, CDR2 SYGVKD. This CDR3 is built from 13 residues. CDR3 nucleotide sequence: TGTGCCATCAGTGACGGGGGGATCGGCGAGCAGTACTTC. It is translated as CAISDGGIGEQYF.

This rearrangement joins TRBV29-1 to TRBJ2-5; D is possibly TRBD2 (5 bases). V lost 3 bases, J lost 1 base, and 12 bases lay in between. This CDR3 contains 14 residues. Germline V gives CDR1 SQVTM, CDR2 ANQGSEA. The CDR3 loop is CSVEASRFQETQYF. DNA of the CDR3: TGCAGCGTTGAGGCTAGCCGGTTCCAAGAGACCCAGTACTTC.

This sequence joins TRBV3-1 and TRBJ2-7; 7 bases align to TRBD2. This CDR3 is built from 17 residues. Trimming took 0 bases from V and 1 from J; bases not matched to a gene: 9. The V gene's germline CDR1 is LGHDT and CDR2 YNNKEL (reference sequence). The CDR3: CASSQDFEGGLSYEQYF. The CDR3 nucleotides read TGTGCCAGCAGCCAAGATTTTGAGGGAGGGTTATCCTACGAGCAGTACTTC.

This clonotype was seen a few times. CDR3 sequence reads: CSASLISEQFF. For the CDR3, the DNA is TGCAGTGCTAGTCTCATCTCTGAGCAGTTCTTC. The chain recombines TRBV20-1 with TRBJ2-1; D ambiguous. The CDR3 consists of 11 residues. The germline V gene has CDR1 DFQATT and CDR2 SNEGSKA (reference sequence). Trimming cost V 3 bases and J 9 bases, with 9 bases left between them.

This clonotype has more than one count but fewer than ten. The chain links TRBV21-1 to TRBJ2-3. TRBV21-1 is deemed a pseudogene. This CDR3 is built from 13 residues. The CDR3 spells CASSFDTTDTQYF. The CDR3 DNA follows: TGTGCCAGCAGCTTCGACACCACAGATACGCAGTATTTT.

The genes are TRBV19 and TRBJ2-1; TRBD1 agrees at 9 bases. In germline, CDR1 is LNHDA, CDR2 SQIVND (reference sequence). The V segment lost 1 base and the J segment 1 base; nucleotides outside the gene matches: 2. CDR3 size: 16 residues. The CDR3 sequence is CASSIGGQGSYNEQFF. In DNA, the CDR3 is TGTGCCAGTAGTATAGGGGGACAGGGATCCTACAATGAGCAGTTCTTC.

This chain connects TRBV7-9 to TRBJ2-7; 10 bases align to TRBD2. The V segment lost 8 bases and the J segment 5 bases; nucleotides outside the gene matches: 6. There are 13 residues in the CDR3. The germline V gene has CDR1 SEHNR and CDR2 FQNEAQ (reference sequence). The CDR3 DNA sequence: TGTGCCAGCTGCCTAGCGGGAGAGAACGAGCAGTACTTC. This sequence encodes CASCLAGENEQYF.

The chain employs TRBV5-1 and TRBJ2-3; D uncertain. The V end lost 4 bases, the J end lost 1 base, and 13 bases lay between the germline ends. This CDR3 has 15 residues. Germline lookup yields CDR1 SGHRS and CDR2 YFSETQ. The CDR3 sequence is CASSPLSGGTDTQYF. CDR3 bases: TGCGCCAGCAGCCCCCTCAGTGGGGGCACAGATACGCAGTATTTT.

This rearrangement joins TRBV3-1 to TRBJ2-1; possibly TRBD2 for D (6 bases). V lost 8 bases and J 7 bases, leaving 12 bases between the germline ends. Germline loops: CDR1 LGHDT, CDR2 YNNKEL (reference sequence). The CDR3 sequence is 12 residues long. The CDR3 here is CASGTYNNEQFF. CDR3 nucleotides: TGTGCCAGCGGGACTTATAATAATGAGCAGTTCTTC.

There are a few counts of this clonotype. V usage is TRBV5-1 and J usage is TRBJ2-7, with D possibly TRBD1 on 5 matching bases. The CDR3 has 14 amino acids. CDR1 is SGHRS, CDR2 YFSETQ, per germline. V lost 7 bases, J lost 5 bases, and 19 bases lay in between. In DNA, the CDR3 is TGCGCCAGCTTCGACAGAGGAAGAATTCACGAGCAGTACTTC. Translating gives CASFDRGRIHEQYF.

This chain links TRBV7-2 with TRBJ2-4, with 11 bases matching TRBD1. V trimming: 5 bases; J trimming: 7 bases; junction bases outside the gene matches: 7. The CDR3 runs to 15 residues. Germline-derived CDR1 and CDR2 are SGHTA and FQGNSA. CDR3 region: CASSPRTGGFNIQYF. CDR3 sequence (DNA): TGTGCCAGCAGCCCCCGGACAGGGGGCTTTAACATTCAGTACTTC. Together with reference TRBV7-2 and TRBJ2-4, the CDR3 gives the full variable domain: GAGVSQSPSNKVTEKGKDVELRCDPISGHTALYWYRQSLGQGLEFLIYFQGNSAPDKSGLPSDRFSAERTGGSVSTLTIQRTQQEDSAVYLCASSPRTGGFNIQYFGAGTRLSVL.

This chain connects TRBV6-2 or TRBV6-3 to TRBJ2-7, with 13 bases that match TRBD2. Trimming took 4 bases from V and 7 from J; bases not matched to a gene: 13. This CDR3 has 17 residues. CDR1 MNHEY and CDR2 SVGEGT come from the germline V gene. The CDR3 DNA follows: TGTGCCAGCAGTTCCCTTGGGGGACTAGCGGGAATTCGGGAGCAGTACTTC. The encoded protein is CASSSLGGLAGIREQYF.

The rearrangement uses TRBV10-3 and TRBJ2-1; 8 bases are shared with TRBD1. Trimming took 4 bases from V and 0 from J; bases not matched to a gene: 5. The CDR3 totals 16 residues. Per germline, CDR1 ENHRY and CDR2 SYGVKD. The CDR3 region has the DNA TGTGCCATCAGTGGTTCAGGGGGCGCCTCCTACAATGAGCAGTTCTTC. Its translation: CAISGSGGASYNEQFF.

This clonotype was recorded a few times. The CDR3 protein is CAIQGSPGANVLTF. The CDR3 DNA follows: TGTGCCATCCAGGGCTCCCCTGGGGCCAACGTCCTGACTTTC. The chain carries TRBV7-6 and TRBJ2-6; a possible D gene is TRBD1 (5 bases). The V gene's germline CDR1 is SGHVS and CDR2 FNYEAQ. The CDR3 extends over 14 amino acids. V lost 10 bases, J lost 2 bases, and 12 bases lay in between.

The CDR3 here is CASSEEGAPTEAFF. The CDR3 region has the DNA TGTGCCAGCAGTGAGGAGGGGGCGCCCACTGAAGCTTTCTTT. This sequence joins TRBV2 and TRBJ1-1, with TRBD1 matching 7 bases. Germline V CDR1 and CDR2: SNHLY, FYNNEI. The CDR3 extends over 14 amino acids. J lost 4 bases, V lost 3 bases, and 5 bases had no gene match.

The rearrangement joins TRBV24-1 to TRBJ1-5, with 11 positions matching TRBD1. The CDR3 spans 16 residues. Germline lookup yields CDR1 KGHDR and CDR2 SFDVKD. V lost 6 bases and J lost 5; bases outside the gene matches: 8. CDR3 residues: CATSKRTGGVDQPQHF. CDR3 bases: TGTGCCACCAGTAAAAGGACAGGGGGCGTAGATCAGCCCCAGCATTTT.

This clonotype was seen a handful of times. The rearrangement links TRBV4-1 to TRBJ1-4; possibly TRBD1 for D (6 bases). V was trimmed by 1 base and J by 7 bases, leaving 7 bases between them. This CDR3 region has 13 residues. Germline V CDR1 and CDR2: MGHRA, YSYEKL. DNA of the CDR3: TGCGCCAGCAGCCAAGTACAGGGTGAAAAACTGTTTTTT. It is translated as CASSQVQGEKLFF.

In this sample, this clonotype turned up a few times. The chain combines TRBV20-1 with TRBJ2-3; D not resolved. V was cut by 6 bases and J by 5 bases, with 9 bases left in between. CDR1 and CDR2 (germline): DFQATT, SNEGSKA (reference sequence). There are 11 residues in the CDR3. CDR3 in amino acids: CSAILGDTQYF. CDR3 nucleotides: TGCAGTGCCATTCTAGGAGATACGCAGTATTTT.

Many counts were recorded for this clonotype. The chain carries TRBV4-2 and TRBJ2-5; the match to TRBD2 covers 10 bases. The J segment lost 3 bases and the V segment lost 1 base, leaving 8 bases of the junction unmatched. Germline values: CDR1 LGHNA, CDR2 YNFKEQ. This CDR3 comprises 17 residues. The CDR3 spells CASSQGPLSGGEETQYF. Written as DNA, the CDR3 is TGTGCCAGCAGCCAAGGCCCCCTGAGCGGGGGGGAAGAGACCCAGTACTTC.

The chain links TRBV18 to TRBJ2-1; the match to TRBD1 covers 7 bases. CDR1 is KGHSH, CDR2 LQKENI, per germline. The CDR3 loop spans 15 amino acids. Trimming removed 0 bases from V and 7 bases from J; junction bases left unmatched: 6. The CDR3 DNA sequence: TGTGCCAGCTCACCACCGATGGGACAGCTAAATGAGCAGTTCTTC. Amino acid sequence: CASSPPMGQLNEQFF.

The chain links TRBV12-3 or TRBV12-4 to TRBJ1-5; TRBD1 is a possible D gene (6 bases). Trimming left V 6 bases short and J 5 bases short, with 17 bases between. The CDR3 consists of 15 residues. For the CDR3, the DNA is TGTGCCAGCAGCCGAAACACAGGGTGGTATCAGCCCCAGCATTTT. It yields the protein CASSRNTGWYQPQHF.

This chain connects TRBV30 to TRBJ1-2; D uncertain. V lost 0 bases to trimming and J lost 4 bases, with 12 bases between them. This CDR3 has 14 residues. Germline-derived CDR1 and CDR2 are GTSNPN and SVGIG (reference sequence). The CDR3 spells CAWSVLLGSYGYTF. The DNA for the CDR3 is TGTGCCTGGAGTGTACTTCTCGGCAGCTATGGCTACACCTTC.